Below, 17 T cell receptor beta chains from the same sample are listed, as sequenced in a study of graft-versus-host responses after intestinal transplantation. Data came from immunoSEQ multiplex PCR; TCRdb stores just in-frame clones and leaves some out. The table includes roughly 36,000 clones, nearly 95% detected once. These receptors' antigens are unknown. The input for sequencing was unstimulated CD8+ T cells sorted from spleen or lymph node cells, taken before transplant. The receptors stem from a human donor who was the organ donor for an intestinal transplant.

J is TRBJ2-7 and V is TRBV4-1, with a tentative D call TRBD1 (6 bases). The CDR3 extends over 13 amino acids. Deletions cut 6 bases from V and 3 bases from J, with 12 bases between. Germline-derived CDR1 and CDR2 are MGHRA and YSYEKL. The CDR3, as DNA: TGCGCCAGCAGTGGTGGGGGCGACTACGAGCAGTACTTC. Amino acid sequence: CASSGGGDYEQYF.

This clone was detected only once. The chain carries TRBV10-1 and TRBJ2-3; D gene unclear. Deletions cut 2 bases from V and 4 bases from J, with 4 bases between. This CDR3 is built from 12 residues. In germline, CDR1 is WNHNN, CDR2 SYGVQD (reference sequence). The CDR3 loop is CASSEVPDTQYF. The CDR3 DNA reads TGCGCCAGCAGTGAGGTCCCAGATACGCAGTATTTT.

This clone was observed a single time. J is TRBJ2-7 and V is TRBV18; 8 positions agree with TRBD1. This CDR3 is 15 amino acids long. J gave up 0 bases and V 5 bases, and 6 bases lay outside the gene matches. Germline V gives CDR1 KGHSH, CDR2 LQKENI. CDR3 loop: CASSTDRGYSYEQYF. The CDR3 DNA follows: TGTGCCAGCTCAACCGACAGGGGCTACTCCTACGAGCAGTACTTC.

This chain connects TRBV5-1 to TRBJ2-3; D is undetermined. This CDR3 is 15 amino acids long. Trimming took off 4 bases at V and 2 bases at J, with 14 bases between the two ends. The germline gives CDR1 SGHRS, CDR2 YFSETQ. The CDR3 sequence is CASSRLEFNTDTQYF. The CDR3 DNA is TGCGCCAGCAGCCGATTAGAATTTAACACAGATACGCAGTATTTT. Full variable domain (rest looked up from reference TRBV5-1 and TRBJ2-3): KAGVTQTPRYLIKTRGQQVTLSCSPISGHRSVSWYQQTPGQGLQFLFEYFSETQRNKGNFPGRFSGRQFSNSRSEMNVSTLELGDSALYLCASSRLEFNTDTQYFGPGTRLTVL.

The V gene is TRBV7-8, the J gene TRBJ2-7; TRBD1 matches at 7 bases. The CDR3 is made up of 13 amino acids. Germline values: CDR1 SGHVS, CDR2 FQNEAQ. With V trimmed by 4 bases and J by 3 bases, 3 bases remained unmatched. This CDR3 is CASSWGQLYEQYF. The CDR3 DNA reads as TGTGCCAGCAGCTGGGGACAGCTCTACGAGCAGTACTTC.

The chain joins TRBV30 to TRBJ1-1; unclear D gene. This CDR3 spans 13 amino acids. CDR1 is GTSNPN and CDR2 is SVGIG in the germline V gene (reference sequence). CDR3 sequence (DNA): TGTGTATGGGCCAATTCCCCGGGCACTGAAGCTTTCTTT. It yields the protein CVWANSPGTEAFF.

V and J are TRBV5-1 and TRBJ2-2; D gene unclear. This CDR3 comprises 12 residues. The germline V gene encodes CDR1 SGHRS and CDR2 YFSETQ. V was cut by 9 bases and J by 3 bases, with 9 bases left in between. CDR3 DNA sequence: TGCGCCACCCCGTGGCACACCGGGGAGCTGTTTTTT. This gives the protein CATPWHTGELFF. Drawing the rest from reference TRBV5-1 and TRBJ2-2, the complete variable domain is KAGVTQTPRYLIKTRGQQVTLSCSPISGHRSVSWYQQTPGQGLQFLFEYFSETQRNKGNFPGRFSGRQFSNSRSEMNVSTLELGDSALYLCATPWHTGELFFGEGSRLTVL.

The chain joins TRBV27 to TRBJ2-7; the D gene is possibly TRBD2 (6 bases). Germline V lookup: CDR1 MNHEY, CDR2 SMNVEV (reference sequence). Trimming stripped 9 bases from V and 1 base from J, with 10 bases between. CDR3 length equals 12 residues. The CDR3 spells CASSRGSYEQYF. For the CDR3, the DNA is TGTGCCAGTTCCCGGGGGTCCTACGAGCAGTACTTC.

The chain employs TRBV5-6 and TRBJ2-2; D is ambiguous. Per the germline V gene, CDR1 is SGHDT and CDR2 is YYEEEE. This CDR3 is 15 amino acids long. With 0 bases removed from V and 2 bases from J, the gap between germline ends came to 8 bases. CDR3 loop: CASSLAGLNTGELFF. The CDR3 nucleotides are TGTGCCAGCAGCTTGGCTGGGCTCAACACCGGGGAGCTGTTTTTT.

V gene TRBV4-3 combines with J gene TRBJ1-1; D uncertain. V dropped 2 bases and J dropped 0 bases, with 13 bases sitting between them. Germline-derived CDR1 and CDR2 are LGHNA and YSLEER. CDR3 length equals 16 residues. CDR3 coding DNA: TGCGCCAGCAGCCAATCCCGGGAGGCGGTGAACACTGAAGCTTTCTTT. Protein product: CASSQSREAVNTEAFF.

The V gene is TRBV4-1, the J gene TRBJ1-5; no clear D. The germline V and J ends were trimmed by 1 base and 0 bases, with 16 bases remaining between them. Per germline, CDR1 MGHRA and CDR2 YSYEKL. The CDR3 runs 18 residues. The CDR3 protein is CASSQVPVAPYSNQPQHF. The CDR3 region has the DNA TGCGCCAGCAGCCAAGTCCCGGTGGCTCCTTATAGCAATCAGCCCCAGCATTTT.

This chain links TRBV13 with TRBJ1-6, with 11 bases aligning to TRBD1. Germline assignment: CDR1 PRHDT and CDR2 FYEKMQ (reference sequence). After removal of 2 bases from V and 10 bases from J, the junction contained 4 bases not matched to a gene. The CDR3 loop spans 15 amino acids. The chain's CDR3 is CASSLTGQGESPLHF. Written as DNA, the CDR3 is TGTGCCAGCAGCTTAACGGGACAGGGGGAATCACCCCTCCACTTT.

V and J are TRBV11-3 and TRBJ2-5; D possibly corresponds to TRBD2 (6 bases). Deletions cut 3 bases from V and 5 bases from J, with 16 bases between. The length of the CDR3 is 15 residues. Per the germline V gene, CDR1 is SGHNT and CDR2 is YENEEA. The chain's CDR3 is CASSLVGGNFETQYF. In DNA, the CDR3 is TGTGCCAGCAGCTTGGTCGGCGGGAACTTTGAGACCCAGTACTTC.

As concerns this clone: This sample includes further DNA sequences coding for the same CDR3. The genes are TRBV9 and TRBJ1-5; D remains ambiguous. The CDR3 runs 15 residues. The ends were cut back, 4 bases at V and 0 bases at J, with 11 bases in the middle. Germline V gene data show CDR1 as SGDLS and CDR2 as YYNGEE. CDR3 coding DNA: TGTGCCAGCAGCCCCGGCGGAAATAGCAATCAGCCCCAGCATTTT. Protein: CASSPGGNSNQPQHF.

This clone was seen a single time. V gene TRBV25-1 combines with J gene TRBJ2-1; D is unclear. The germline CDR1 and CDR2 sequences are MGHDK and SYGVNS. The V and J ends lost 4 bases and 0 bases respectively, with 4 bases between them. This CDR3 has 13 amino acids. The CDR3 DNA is TGTGCCAGCAGTGGTAGCTCCTACAATGAGCAGTTCTTC. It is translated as CASSGSSYNEQFF. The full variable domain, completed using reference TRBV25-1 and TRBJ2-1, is EADIYQTPRYLVIGTGKKITLECSQTMGHDKMYWYQQDPGMELHLIHYSYGVNSTEKGDLSSESTVSRIRTEHFPLTLESARPSHTSQYLCASSGSSYNEQFFGPGTRLTVL.

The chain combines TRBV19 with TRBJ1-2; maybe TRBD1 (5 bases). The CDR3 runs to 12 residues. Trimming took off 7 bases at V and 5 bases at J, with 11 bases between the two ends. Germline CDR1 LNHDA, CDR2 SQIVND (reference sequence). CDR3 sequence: CASTGSGYGYTF. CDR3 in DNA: TGTGCCAGTACCGGTTCAGGGTATGGCTACACCTTC.

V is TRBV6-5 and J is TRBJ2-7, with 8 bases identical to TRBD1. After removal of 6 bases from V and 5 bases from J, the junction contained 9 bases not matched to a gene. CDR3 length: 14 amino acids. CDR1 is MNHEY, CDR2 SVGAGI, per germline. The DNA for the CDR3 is TGTGCCAGCAGATGGACAGGGTTCGACGACGAGCAGTACTTC. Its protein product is CASRWTGFDDEQYF.